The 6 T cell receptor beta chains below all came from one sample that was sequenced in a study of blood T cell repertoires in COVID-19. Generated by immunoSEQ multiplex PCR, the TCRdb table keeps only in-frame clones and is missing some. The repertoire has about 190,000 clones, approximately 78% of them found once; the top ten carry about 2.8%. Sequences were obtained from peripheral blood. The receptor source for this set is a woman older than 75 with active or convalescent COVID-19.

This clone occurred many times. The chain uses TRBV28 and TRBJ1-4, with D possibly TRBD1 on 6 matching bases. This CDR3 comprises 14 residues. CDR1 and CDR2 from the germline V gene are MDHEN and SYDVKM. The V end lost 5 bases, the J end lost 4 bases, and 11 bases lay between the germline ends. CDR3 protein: CASSPRQVNEKLFF. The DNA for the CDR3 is TGTGCCAGCAGTCCTCGACAGGTTAATGAAAAACTGTTTTTT.

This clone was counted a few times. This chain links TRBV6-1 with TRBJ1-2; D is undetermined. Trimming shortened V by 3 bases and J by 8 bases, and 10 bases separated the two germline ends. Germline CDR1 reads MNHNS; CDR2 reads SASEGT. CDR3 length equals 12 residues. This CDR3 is CASSDGRWGYTF. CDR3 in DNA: TGTGCCAGCAGTGACGGCAGGTGGGGCTACACCTTC.

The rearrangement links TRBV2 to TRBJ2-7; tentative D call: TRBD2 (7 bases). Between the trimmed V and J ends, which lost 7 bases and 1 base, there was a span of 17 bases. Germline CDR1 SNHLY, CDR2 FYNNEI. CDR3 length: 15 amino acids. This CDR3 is CASNPVGGRSYEQYF. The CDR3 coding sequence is TGTGCCAGCAATCCTGTCGGGGGGCGATCCTACGAGCAGTACTTC.

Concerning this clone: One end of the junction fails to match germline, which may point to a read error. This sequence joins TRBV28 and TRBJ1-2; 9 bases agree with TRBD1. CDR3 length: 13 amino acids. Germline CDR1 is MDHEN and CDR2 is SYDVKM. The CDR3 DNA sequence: TGTGCCAGCACAATACCGGGACAGGGCTATCCACTCTTC. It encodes CASTIPGQGYPLF.

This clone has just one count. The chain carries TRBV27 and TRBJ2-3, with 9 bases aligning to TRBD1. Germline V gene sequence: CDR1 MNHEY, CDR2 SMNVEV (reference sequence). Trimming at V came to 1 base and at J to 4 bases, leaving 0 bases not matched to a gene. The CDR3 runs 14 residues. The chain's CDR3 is CASSLWDRADTQYF. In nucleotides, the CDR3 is TGTGCCAGCAGTTTATGGGACAGGGCAGATACGCAGTATTTT.

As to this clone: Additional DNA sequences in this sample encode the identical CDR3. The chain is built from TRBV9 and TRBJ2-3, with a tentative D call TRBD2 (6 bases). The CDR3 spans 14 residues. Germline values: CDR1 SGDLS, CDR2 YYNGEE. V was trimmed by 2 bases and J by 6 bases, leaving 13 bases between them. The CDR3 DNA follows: TGTGCCAGCAGCGTCGGGGGTAACGCGGATACGCAGTATTTT. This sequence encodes CASSVGGNADTQYF.